Described below is a single TCR beta chain sequence and its context. Other nucleotide sequences in the sample specify the same CDR3. The data were taken from a study of OX40 agonist ivuxolimab in advanced cancers. CDR3 length: 12 amino acids. V lost 0 bases and J lost 4, with 7 bases in between. CDR1 is GTSNPN, CDR2 SVGIG, per germline (reference sequence). Systemic immunosuppression or a history of autoimmune disease excluded patients. The table came from immunoSEQ multiplex PCR; TCRdb's copy has only in-frame clones and leaves some out. Of more than 50,000 clones listed, 82% are singletons. The starting material was CD4+ or CD8+ T cells sorted from blood, obtained in a trial of the OX40 agonist ivuxolimab. The clonotype comes from an adult with an advanced solid tumor such as melanoma, head and neck, liver or kidney cancer. The genes are TRBV30 and TRBJ2-7; unclear D gene. CDR3 amino acids: CAWSVLGYEQYF. CDR3 nucleotides: TGTGCCTGGAGTGTATTGGGTTACGAGCAGTACTTC. Full variable domain (outside the CDR3, taken from reference TRBV30 and TRBJ2-7): SQTIHQWPATLVQPVGSPLSLECTVEGTSNPNLYWYRQAAGRGLQLLFYSVGIGQISSEVPQNLSASRPQDRQFILSSKKLLLSDSGFYLCAWSVLGYEQYFGPGTRLTVT.